These T cell receptor beta chains were read from a single sample in a study of blood T cell repertoires in COVID-19. The repertoire was sequenced with immunoSEQ multiplex PCR; TCRdb's copy has only in-frame clones and lacks some. The table lists about 49,000 clones, 80% to 90% of them singletons. The sequenced sample was peripheral blood. The receptor set was obtained from a woman aged 60 to 75 with acute or convalescent COVID-19. Both conserved end residues are part of each CDR3. Fields, in order: V gene, clone size, J gene, D gene, CDR3 DNA, CDR3 protein. The D gene is left open where the match is weak. Clone size, where shown, is once, few, many, or a class for clones that have expanded.

TRBV2	NA	TRBJ1-4	NA	TGTGCCAGCAGTCCACAGGGACCTAATGAAAAACTGTTTTTT	CASSPQGPNEKLFF
TRBV9	NA	TRBJ2-7	TRBD2	TGTGCCAGCAGCGTTAGCGGGGTTACCTACGAGCAGTACTTC	CASSVSGVTYEQYF
TRBV7-9	NA	TRBJ1-2	TRBD1	TGTGCCAGCAGCTTTCAGGGGGAGGATGGCTACACCTTC	CASSFQGEDGYTF
TRBV3-1/TRBV3-2	once	TRBJ2-5	NA	TGTGCCAGCAGCCAGGGGGGGGCCCGAGAGACCCAGTACTTC	CASSQGGARETQYF
TRBV7-8	NA	TRBJ2-1	TRBD1	TGTGCCAGCAGCCTGTCGACAGGGGGCCCCCTATATGGGCAGTTCTTC	CASSLSTGGPLYGQFF
TRBV13	NA	TRBJ2-7	TRBD2	TGTGCCAGCAGCTTCTCAGCGGGAGCCTCCTACGAGCAGTACTTC	CASSFSAGASYEQYF
TRBV13	NA	TRBJ1-2	NA	TGTGCCAGCAGCTTAGGCCTCAACTCCAACTATGGCTACACCTTC	CASSLGLNSNYGYTF
TRBV6-6	NA	TRBJ1-5	TRBD1	TGTGCTGGACAGGGGGACTACAATCAGCCCCAGCATTTT	CAGQGDYNQPQHF
TRBV2	NA	TRBJ2-6	NA	TGTGCCAGCACCGGACAATTGGTCTCTGGGGCCAACGTCCTGACTTTC	CASTGQLVSGANVLTF
TRBV9	NA	TRBJ1-1	TRBD1	TGTGCCAGCAGCGGAGCGACAGGGCGGAACACTGAAGCTTTCTTT	CASSGATGRNTEAFF
TRBV3-1/TRBV3-2	NA	TRBJ2-1	NA	TGTGCCAGCAGCCAAGGATTGGCGGGCTCCTACAATGAGCAGTTCTTC	CASSQGLAGSYNEQFF
TRBV5-5	NA	TRBJ2-1	TRBD2	TGTGCCAGCAGTTTGTATCCCGGGACTAGCGGGGGGGTCGGTGAGCAGTTCTTC	CASSLYPGTSGGVGEQFF
TRBV7-2	NA	TRBJ2-1	TRBD1	TGTGCCAGCAGCCTGGGACAGGGGAAAGGATTCTCCTACAATGAGCAGTTCTTC	CASSLGQGKGFSYNEQFF
TRBV18	NA	TRBJ1-4	TRBD1	TGTGCCACTAAGGGACAGGTCGATGAAAAACTGTTTTTT	CATKGQVDEKLFF
TRBV9	NA	TRBJ2-5	TRBD2	TGTGCCAGCAGCGTAGGCGGGAGAGAGACCCAGTACTTC	CASSVGGRETQYF
TRBV11-3	once	TRBJ2-3	NA	TGTGCCAGCAGCCCAAGCGGTCCAGATACGCAGTATTTT	CASSPSGPDTQYF
TRBV5-1	NA	TRBJ2-2	NA	TGCGCCAGCAGCCCGTCGGCCAGCCGACTAACCGGGGAGCTGTTTTTT	CASSPSASRLTGELFF
TRBV12-2	NA	TRBJ2-7	NA	TGTGCAAGTCGCTTGGGGGGACTAGCGTTGAACTACGAGCAGTACTTC	CASRLGGLALNYEQYF